There are a few counts of the clone carrying this T cell receptor beta chain. The target antigen is unknown. Germline V gene data show CDR1 as WNHNN and CDR2 as SYGVQD (reference sequence). V was trimmed by 3 bases and J by 4 bases, leaving 12 bases between them. The CDR3 contains 14 residues. This entry comes from a study of tumor and adjacent non-tumor tissue in lung cancer. At the level of the study: The cohort had 12 to 13 adenocarcinoma, a couple of squamous cell and 1 small cell patients.

Study outcomes and limitations: Higher tumor TCR diversity was associated with shorter survival. Tumor repertoires had a smaller top 100 clone share than normal lung.

The library came from three nested PCR rounds adapted from ARM-PCR protocols. TCRdb re-called the multiplex PCR reads through MiXCR, storing one row per CDR3 protein. The sample yields about 200,000 distinct CDR3 sequences, about two thirds seen once. This sample's RNA came from whole unsorted tissue. Newly diagnosed lung cancer patients had thoracic surgery in China, August–late 2014, without prior chemotherapy. The sequencing input was lung tumor tissue. This chain connects TRBV10-1 to TRBJ1-1; D not resolved. The sequence derives from a man in his sixties with non-small cell lung cancer. CDR3: CASSDSGKGTEAFF. The CDR3 DNA is TGCGCCAGCAGTGACTCGGGAAAGGGCACTGAAGCTTTCTTT.